This passage covers 9 T cell receptor beta chains from one sample sequenced in a study of vaccination effects on CD4 cells after COVID-19. Here immunoSEQ multiplex PCR was the method, and the copy in TCRdb shows in-frame clones only, minus some. The sample carries 30,000 to 45,000 clones, roughly four fifths recorded once. CD4+ T cells specific for antigen were expanded with viral peptide pools by the ViraFEST assay before sequencing. Cultured cells yielded isolated CD4+ T cells after less than 11 days. All study participants received two doses of BNT162b2 or mRNA-1273 vaccine. For these receptors, no antigen is known. This material consisted of CD4+ T cells from PBMCs cultured with HCoV-NL63 spike peptides, taken after COVID-19 vaccination. The receptors come from a human donor who received a COVID-19 vaccine. Some clones in this sample may be carry-over from other donors' samples.

A single count supports this clone. J is TRBJ1-3 and V is TRBV12-5, with TRBD1 matching over 7 bases. Germline V gene data show CDR1 as LGHNT and CDR2 as FRNRAP. The CDR3 length is 15 residues. J was trimmed by 0 bases and V by 4 bases; bases with no gene match: 3. CDR3 in amino acids: CASGSQGDSGNTIYF. The CDR3 DNA reads as TGTGCTAGTGGTTCTCAGGGGGACTCTGGAAACACCATATATTTT.

This clone turned up a few times. The chain joins TRBV2 to TRBJ1-4, with 9 nucleotides matching TRBD1. This CDR3 spans 17 amino acids. CDR1 and CDR2 (germline): SNHLY, FYNNEI. V lost 7 bases and J lost 0; bases outside the gene matches: 9. CDR3 coding DNA: TGTGCCAGCAAGGGGAGACAGGGGGTTGCAACTAATGAAAAACTGTTTTTT. Amino acids: CASKGRQGVATNEKLFF.

The rearrangement links TRBV6-4 to TRBJ1-1; weak D call: TRBD1 (5 bases). Deletions cut 4 bases from V and 0 bases from J, with 6 bases between. The CDR3 consists of 13 residues. From germline, CDR1 is MRHNA and CDR2 SNTAGT. CDR3 DNA sequence: TGTGCCAGCAGTGTACAGGTGAACACTGAAGCTTTCTTT. Residues: CASSVQVNTEAFF.

This clone was observed a few times. The genes are TRBV28 and TRBJ1-5; tentative D call: TRBD1 (6 bases). The germline V gene encodes CDR1 MDHEN and CDR2 SYDVKM. V lost 6 bases and J lost 11, with 14 bases in between. The CDR3 runs to 12 residues. CDR3 coding DNA: TGTGCCAGCAGGGGGGGGCCCGGAGCCCAGCATTTT. Residues: CASRGGPGAQHF.

The gene calls are TRBV7-2 and TRBJ2-2; 9 bases map to TRBD1. The CDR3 has 17 residues. The germline CDR1 and CDR2 sequences are SGHTA and FQGNSA. The V gene end was trimmed by 5 bases and the J gene end by 3 bases; junction bases not matched to a gene: 10. CDR3 region: CASSPRLGQGYTGELFF. The CDR3 DNA is TGTGCCAGCAGCCCCAGATTGGGACAGGGATACACCGGGGAGCTGTTTTTT.

The chain has TRBV19 and TRBJ2-5, with 7 bases aligning to TRBD1. CDR1 and CDR2 (germline): LNHDA, SQIVND (reference sequence). The length of the CDR3 is 14 residues. Trimming cost V 3 bases and J 3 bases; bases outside gene matches: 4. For the CDR3, the DNA is TGTGCCAGTAGTATCGGGACAGTGAAAGAGACCCAGTACTTC. This codes for CASSIGTVKETQYF.

The V and J genes are TRBV11-2 and TRBJ2-2; D unclear. Trimming stripped 1 base from V and 0 bases from J, with 9 bases between. CDR3 length equals 16 residues. Germline V CDR1 and CDR2: SGHAT, FQNNGV. CDR3 nucleotide sequence: TGTGCCAGCAGCTTAGGACCGTATGCGAACACCGGGGAGCTGTTTTTT. This encodes CASSLGPYANTGELFF.

The V call is TRBV18, the J call TRBJ2-7; 7 positions match TRBD1. V shed 3 bases, J shed 3 bases, and the junction held 2 bases outside the gene matches. CDR3 size: 13 residues. Germline V gene sequence: CDR1 KGHSH, CDR2 LQKENI. The CDR3 spells CASSPGTDYEQYV. Here the CDR3 DNA reads TGTGCCAGCTCACCGGGGACAGACTACGAGCAGTACGTC.

The chain employs TRBV19 and TRBJ2-3; D unclear. CDR1 is LNHDA and CDR2 is SQIVND in the germline V gene (reference sequence). Between the trimmed V and J ends, which lost 6 bases and 4 bases, there was a span of 17 bases. The CDR3 covers 15 residues. The CDR3 loop reads CASRRPGHTADTQYF. The CDR3 DNA sequence: TGTGCCAGTAGACGACCGGGCCATACCGCAGATACGCAGTATTTT.